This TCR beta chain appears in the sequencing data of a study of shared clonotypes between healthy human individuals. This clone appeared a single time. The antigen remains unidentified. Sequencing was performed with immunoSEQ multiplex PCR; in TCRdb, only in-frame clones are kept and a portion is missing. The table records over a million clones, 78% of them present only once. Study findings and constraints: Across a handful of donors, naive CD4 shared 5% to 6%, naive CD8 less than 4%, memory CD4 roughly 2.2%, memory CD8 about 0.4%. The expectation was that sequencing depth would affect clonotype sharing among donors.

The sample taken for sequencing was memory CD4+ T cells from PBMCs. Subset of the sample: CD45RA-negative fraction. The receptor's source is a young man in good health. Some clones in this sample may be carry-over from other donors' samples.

CDR3 DNA: TGTGCCAGCAGCTTAGTCCACGCCTACAATGAGCAGTTCTTC. It specifies CASSLVHAYNEQFF. V usage is TRBV7-2 and J usage is TRBJ2-1, with D unclear. Trimming left V 1 base short and J 2 bases short, with 6 bases between. In germline, CDR1 is SGHTA, CDR2 FQGNSA. The CDR3 is 14 amino acids. The full variable domain, its missing parts supplied by reference TRBV7-2 and TRBJ2-1, is GAGVSQSPSNKVTEKGKDVELRCDPISGHTALYWYRQSLGQGLEFLIYFQGNSAPDKSGLPSDRFSAERTGGSVSTLTIQRTQQEDSAVYLCASSLVHAYNEQFFGPGTRLTVL.